This entry lists 3 T cell receptor beta chains sequenced from one sample in a study of tumor and adjacent non-tumor tissue in lung cancer. A modified ARM-PCR protocol with three rounds of nested PCR amplified TCRbeta. TCRdb used MiXCR to reprocess the multiplex PCR reads, holding one entry per CDR3 protein. The sample records fewer than 100,000 distinct CDR3 sequences, roughly 80% being singletons. RNA was extracted from bulk tissue without any cell sorting. This non-tumor lung sample came from over 3 cm beyond the tumor edge. What was sequenced was distant non-tumor lung tissue. The source of these receptors is a man aged 55 to 69 with non-small cell lung cancer.

This clonotype was seen a single time. In this CDR3 the conserved last residue, phenylalanine or tryptophan, is missing, so a read error is likely. V usage is TRBV11-3 and J usage is TRBJ2-3; possible D gene TRBD1, 6 bases. Germline values: CDR1 SGHNT, CDR2 YENEEA. The CDR3 is 16 amino acids. CDR3: CASSQPGQGSTDTQYL. In DNA form, the CDR3 reads TGTGCCAGCAGTCAACCGGGACAAGGGAGCACGGATACGCAGTATCTT.

In regard to this clonotype: As the CDR3 is not closed by the conserved phenylalanine or tryptophan, this likely results from a read error. This rearrangement joins TRBV29-1 to TRBJ2-1; 10 bases line up with TRBD2. In germline, CDR1 is SQVTM, CDR2 ANQGSEA. CDR3 length: 15 residues. V dropped 3 bases and J dropped 7; count of bases not matched to a gene: 9. The chain's CDR3 is CSVDTGLAANNEQFL. CDR3 nucleotide sequence: TGCAGCGTTGACACTGGACTAGCGGCGAATAATGAGCAGTTCTTA.

The chain recombines TRBV5-4 with TRBJ1-4; 9 bases are a match to TRBD1. The V gene's germline CDR1 is SGHNT and CDR2 YYREEE (reference sequence). V dropped 3 bases and J dropped 10; count of bases not matched to a gene: 13. CDR3 length: 16 amino acids. This CDR3 reads CASSSTVGTGNGKLFF. As DNA, the CDR3 is TGTGCCAGCAGCTCTACCGTAGGGACAGGGAACGGAAAACTGTTTTTT.